The T cell receptor (beta chain) under discussion was sequenced for a study of CD8+CD57+ T cells in acquired aplastic anemia. In its sample, this clonotype was seen many times. Its cognate antigen is unknown. Whoever was chosen for sequencing had shown CD8+CD57+ cell expansion by flow cytometry. Study findings and constraints: Controls did not differ significantly from patients in CD8+ Simpson's diversity. Found in both controls and patients were around 29 CD8+ CDR3 sequences.

TCR beta VDJ and CDR3 profiling used genomic DNA as template. Using its own MiXCR run on the reads, TCRdb lists one record per CDR3 protein. The table lists under 200,000 distinct CDR3 sequences, around 48% of them singletons. V was trimmed by 2 bases and J by 8 bases, leaving 12 bases between them. CDR3 length: 13 residues. Germline CDR1 SEHNR, CDR2 FQNEAQ (reference sequence). The chain couples TRBV7-9 to TRBJ1-1, with D perhaps TRBD1 (5 bases). The specimen sequenced was sorted CD4+, CD8+, or CD8+CD57+ T cells (not recorded which) from PBMCs. The clonotype was recovered from a human donor with aplastic anemia. CDR3 sequence reads: CASSLLSGPEAFF. CDR3 in DNA: TGTGCCAGCAGCTTACTGTCAGGGCCCGAAGCTTTCTTT.